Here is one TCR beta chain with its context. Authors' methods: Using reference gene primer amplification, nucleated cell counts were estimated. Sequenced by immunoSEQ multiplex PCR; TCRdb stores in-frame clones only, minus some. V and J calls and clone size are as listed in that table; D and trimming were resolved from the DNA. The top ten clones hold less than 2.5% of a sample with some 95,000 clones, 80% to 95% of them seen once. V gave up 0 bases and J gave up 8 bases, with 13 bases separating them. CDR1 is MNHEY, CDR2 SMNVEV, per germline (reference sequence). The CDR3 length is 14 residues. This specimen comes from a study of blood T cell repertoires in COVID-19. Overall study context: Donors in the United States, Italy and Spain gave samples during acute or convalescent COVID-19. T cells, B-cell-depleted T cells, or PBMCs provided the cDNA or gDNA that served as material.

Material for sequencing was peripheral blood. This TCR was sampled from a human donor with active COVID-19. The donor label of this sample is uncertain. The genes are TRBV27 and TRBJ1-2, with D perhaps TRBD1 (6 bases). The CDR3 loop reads CASSLSSGVGGYTF. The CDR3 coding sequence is TGTGCCAGCAGTTTATCCTCAGGGGTCGGGGGCTACACCTTC.